Sequencing of this T cell receptor (beta chain) was carried out in a study of T cell repertoires in cytomegalovirus infection. Across the whole study: Indications came from public TCR beta signatures; they pointed to CMV infection and to a matching HLA type.

Points on this clonotype: Its antigen is not identified.

Findings and caveats of the study: CMV carriers having the relevant HLA were flagged by cumulative public TCR beta family frequency.

This CDR3 has 12 amino acids. Trimming removed 0 bases at V and 14 bases at J, with 13 bases between. CDR1 and CDR2 from the germline V gene are MGHRA and YSYEKL. TCRdb passed the reads through MiXCR, listing each CDR3 protein once. The sample carries approximately 150,000 distinct CDR3 sequences, over 15% recorded once. The chain combines TRBV4-1 with TRBJ1-1; D unresolved. The sequence was collected from a human donor in good health (CMV status not recorded). Some clones in this sample may be carry-over from other donors' samples. Sequencing was carried out using CD8+ T cells from PBMCs. CDR3 protein: CASSQDGRHDFF. CDR3 in DNA: TGCGCCAGCAGCCAAGATGGCAGGCATGACTTCTTT.